This T cell receptor beta chain was observed in a study of T cell clones after liver transplantation. This table comes from immunoSEQ multiplex PCR, and its TCRdb copy is limited to in-frame clones, with some not included. In the table there are tens of thousands of clones, over 80% of which are singletons. Unmatched junction bases numbered 7, after V lost 5 bases and J lost 5 bases. The CDR3 contains 15 residues. Per germline, CDR1 SGHTA and CDR2 FQGNSA. This specimen was CD4+ T cells from blood, taken at the 22-month timepoint. The clonotype comes from a human patient who received a liver transplant. Some T cells may be provided by the graft donor. The genes are TRBV7-2 and TRBJ2-1; 9 bases agree with TRBD1. CDR3 sequence reads: CASSSGGQGHNEQFF. Here the CDR3 DNA reads TGTGCCAGCAGCAGTGGAGGACAGGGGCACAATGAGCAGTTCTTC.